The 5 T cell receptor beta chains presented below share a single source sample, sequenced in a study of T cells after yellow fever vaccination. TCRdb re-derived calls from the 5' RACE reads in MiXCR, one entry per CDR3 protein. Seen here are a few hundred thousand distinct CDR3 sequences, about 15% observed once, and the top ten hold roughly 17%. The source was PBMCs, collected about 5 days after the first yellow fever vaccination. The receptors derive from a man aged 18 to 35 who received the YFV17D yellow fever vaccine.

CDR3 region: CASTKQLPLASTDTQYF. DNA of the CDR3: TGTGCCAGCACCAAGCAGCTGCCACTAGCGAGCACAGATACGCAGTATTTT. This sequence joins TRBV3-1 and TRBJ2-3, with 7 bases matching TRBD2. CDR1 LGHDT and CDR2 YNNKEL come from the germline V gene (reference sequence). After removal of 7 bases from V and 0 bases from J, the junction contained 13 bases not matched to a gene. The CDR3 loop spans 17 amino acids.

The chain is built from TRBV7-3 and TRBJ2-1, with 9 bases that match TRBD1. The CDR3 runs 15 residues. CDR1 SGHTA and CDR2 FQGTGA come from the germline V gene. The J segment lost 9 bases and the V segment lost 1 base, leaving 7 bases of the junction unmatched. CDR3 bases: TGTGCCAGCAGCTTAATGGGGACAGGGAGAAGTGAGCAGTTCTTC. Protein product: CASSLMGTGRSEQFF.

This chain uses TRBV7-2 with TRBJ1-2, with 7 positions matching TRBD1. This CDR3 has 14 amino acids. V was clipped by 5 bases and J by 3 bases; unmatched bases: 6. In germline, CDR1 is SGHTA, CDR2 FQGNSA. CDR3 region: CASSPQQGYYGYTF. As DNA, the CDR3 is TGTGCCAGCAGCCCCCAACAGGGGTACTATGGCTACACCTTC. Based on the CDR3 plus reference TRBV7-2 and TRBJ1-2, the full variable domain is GAGVSQSPSNKVTEKGKDVELRCDPISGHTALYWYRQSLGQGLEFLIYFQGNSAPDKSGLPSDRFSAERTGGSVSTLTIQRTQQEDSAVYLCASSPQQGYYGYTFGSGTRLTVV.

To note about this clonotype: At one of its ends the junction is not consistent with the germline gene, which may arise from a read error. The chain couples TRBV5-6 to TRBJ2-5; tentatively, D is TRBD1 (5 bases). The CDR3 is 12 amino acids. In germline, CDR1 is SGHDT, CDR2 YYEEEE. The CDR3 DNA reads as TGTGCCAGCAGCTTAACAACAGGCTGGCAGGACTTC. Translated, it gives CASSLTTGWQDF.

The chain has TRBV7-2 and TRBJ2-3, with 7 bases identical to TRBD1. The junction had 11 bases not matched to a gene; V was cut back by 8 bases and J by 3 bases. The CDR3 sequence is 15 residues long. Germline V gene sequence: CDR1 SGHTA, CDR2 FQGNSA. In DNA form, the CDR3 reads TGTGCCAGCTCGAAACAGGGGATCGAGACAGATACGCAGTATTTT. Protein product: CASSKQGIETDTQYF. The complete variable domain, with remaining parts taken from reference TRBV7-2 and TRBJ2-3, reads GAGVSQSPSNKVTEKGKDVELRCDPISGHTALYWYRQSLGQGLEFLIYFQGNSAPDKSGLPSDRFSAERTGGSVSTLTIQRTQQEDSAVYLCASSKQGIETDTQYFGPGTRLTVL.